One sample yielded the 11 T cell receptor beta chains listed below, sequenced in a study of PD-1 blockade in mismatch repair-deficient tumors. Produced via immunoSEQ multiplex PCR; TCRdb's table is partial and in-frame only. The table has tens of thousands of clones, around four fifths seen once. Specimen: peripheral blood, collected 4 weeks after starting pembrolizumab. The receptor source for this set is an adult with mismatch repair-deficient cancer.

DNA for the CDR3: TGTGCCAGCAGCTCCTACCGGGACAGGGAGGCCTATGGCTACACCTTC. Translated: CASSSYRDREAYGYTF. The genes are TRBV7-2 and TRBJ1-2; 9 bases map to TRBD1. The length of the CDR3 is 16 residues. Per germline, CDR1 SGHTA and CDR2 FQGNSA. V lost 4 bases, J lost 4 bases, and 10 bases stayed unmatched.

The chain uses TRBV7-9 and TRBJ1-1; TRBD1 is a possible D gene (5 bases). Germline CDR1 and CDR2: SEHNR and FQNEAQ (reference sequence). V lost 4 bases and J 0 bases, leaving 12 bases between the germline ends. The CDR3 contains 15 residues. The CDR3 spells CASSSGGTMNTEAFF. The DNA of the CDR3 is TGTGCCAGCAGCTCGGGGGGGACCATGAACACTGAAGCTTTCTTT.

The chain combines TRBV11-2 with TRBJ2-5; D may be TRBD2 (6 bases). The CDR3 runs to 16 residues. Germline V CDR1 and CDR2: SGHAT, FQNNGV. Deletions cut 1 base from V and 1 base from J, with 13 bases between. The CDR3 reads CASSLGLKGGQETQYF. CDR3 bases: TGTGCCAGCAGCTTAGGGTTGAAGGGAGGCCAAGAGACCCAGTACTTC.

The chain is built from TRBV2 and TRBJ2-2; D might be TRBD1 or TRBD2, each matching 5 bases. Trimming pared 5 bases from V and 3 bases from J, leaving 13 bases between. Germline V gives CDR1 SNHLY, CDR2 FYNNEI. There are 15 residues in the CDR3. DNA of the CDR3: TGTGCCAGCAGTACCGGGACGACAGACACCGGGGAGCTGTTTTTT. Protein: CASSTGTTDTGELFF.

The V gene is TRBV18, the J gene TRBJ1-1; D gene unclear. V gave up 2 bases and J gave up 1 base, with 11 bases separating them. Per the germline V gene, CDR1 is KGHSH and CDR2 is LQKENI. The CDR3 consists of 15 residues. The CDR3 coding sequence is TGTGCCAGCTCACCAGCCGAAAGGAGGAACACTGAAGCTTTCTTT. Amino acid sequence: CASSPAERRNTEAFF.

The rearrangement links TRBV10-3 to TRBJ2-3, with D maybe TRBD1 (5 bases). Germline V gene lookup returns CDR1 ENHRY and CDR2 SYGVKD. This CDR3 has 13 residues. The V end lost 7 bases, the J end lost 4 bases, and 12 bases lay between the germline ends. In DNA, the CDR3 is TGTGCCATCAACACAGGTCGGGCAGATACGCAGTATTTT. Translating it yields CAINTGRADTQYF.

This clone showed up just a few times. The chain links TRBV2 to TRBJ1-1; D gene ambiguous. Trimming removed 6 bases from V and 3 bases from J, with 11 bases in between. The CDR3 length is 13 residues. CDR1 and CDR2 from the germline V gene are SNHLY and FYNNEI. The CDR3 DNA reads as TGTGCCAGCAGGATTTTTGAAGACACTGAAGCTTTCTTT. Its protein product is CASRIFEDTEAFF.

This sequence joins TRBV7-9 and TRBJ2-7, with 12 bases that match TRBD2. The CDR3 contains 15 residues. Germline loops: CDR1 SEHNR, CDR2 FQNEAQ (reference sequence). J lost 2 bases, V lost 4 bases, and 3 bases had no gene match. The CDR3 here is CASSSLAGGPYEQYF. In nucleotides, the CDR3 is TGTGCCAGCAGCTCTCTAGCGGGAGGGCCCTACGAGCAGTACTTC.

The genes are TRBV6-1 and TRBJ2-1, with D possibly being TRBD1 or TRBD2 (5 bases each). The V and J ends lost 6 bases and 5 bases respectively, with 11 bases between them. CDR1 and CDR2 from the germline V gene are MNHNS and SASEGT. The length of the CDR3 is 13 residues. CDR3 amino acids: CASRPGRNNEQFF. Here the CDR3 DNA reads TGTGCCAGCAGGCCGGGACGGAACAATGAGCAGTTCTTC.

Notes on this clone: The same CDR3 can be traced to other DNA sequences in this sample. V is TRBV7-3 and J is TRBJ2-1, with D perhaps TRBD1 or TRBD2 (7 bases each). The germline V gene has CDR1 SGHTA and CDR2 FQGTGA. Trimming shortened V by 4 bases and J by 8 bases, and 12 bases separated the two germline ends. This CDR3 spans 13 amino acids. The CDR3 loop is CASSSQGGYEQFF. For the CDR3, the DNA is TGTGCCAGCAGCTCCCAGGGGGGGTATGAGCAGTTCTTC.

CDR3 DNA: TGCAGCGTTGAAGATTGGGGGATGAACACTGAAGCTTTCTTT. Its translation is CSVEDWGMNTEAFF. The chain carries TRBV29-1 and TRBJ1-1, with TRBD1 as a possible D gene (5 bases). The CDR3 spans 14 residues. The ends were cut back, 0 bases at V and 0 bases at J, with 8 bases in the middle. The germline V gene has CDR1 SQVTM and CDR2 ANQGSEA. Based on the CDR3 plus reference TRBV29-1 and TRBJ1-1, the full variable domain is SAVISQKPSRDICQRGTSLTIQCQVDSQVTMMFWYRQQPGQSLTLIATANQGSEATYESGFVIDKFPISRPNLTFSTLTVSNMSPEDSSIYLCSVEDWGMNTEAFFGQGTRLTVV.